Each of the 22 T cell receptor beta chains below was sequenced from the same sample in a study of blood T cells in healthy people across ages. Alongside a J-beta primer mix, a sample-barcoded 5' primer served in a second PCR lasting roughly 7 to 12 cycles. TCRdb re-called the 5' RACE reads through MiXCR, storing one row per CDR3 protein. The sample holds some 1.5 million distinct CDR3 sequences, about 28% seen once. The sequenced sample consisted of blood. These receptors came from a woman aged 30 to 39 in good health.

This clonotype came up a few times. The chain couples TRBV27 to TRBJ1-1; D might be TRBD1 (5 bases). This CDR3 is 15 amino acids long. Germline V gene sequence: CDR1 MNHEY, CDR2 SMNVEV (reference sequence). V lost 6 bases and J 4 bases, leaving 18 bases between the germline ends. The CDR3 is CASRIREGVGTEAFF. The CDR3 DNA reads TGTGCCAGCAGGATCCGAGAAGGGGTGGGCACTGAAGCTTTCTTT.

CDR3 DNA sequence: TGTGCCAGCAGTTTACAGGGGGCTGTCACTGAAGCTTTCTTT. Protein: CASSLQGAVTEAFF. The rearrangement uses TRBV12-3 or TRBV12-4 and TRBJ1-1, with TRBD1 matching over 8 bases. V was pared by 2 bases and J by 4 bases, with 3 bases of the junction left unmatched. The CDR3 covers 14 residues.

This clonotype has more than one count but fewer than ten. This chain joins TRBV3-1 and TRBJ1-2; D is unresolved. CDR1 and CDR2 from the germline V gene are LGHDT and YNNKEL (reference sequence). This CDR3 has 14 amino acids. The ends were cut back, 3 bases at V and 2 bases at J, with 10 bases in the middle. The CDR3: CASSQAIPNYGYTF. CDR3 nucleotides: TGTGCCAGCAGCCAGGCCATCCCCAACTATGGCTACACCTTC.

This clonotype was recorded a few times. The chain uses TRBV6-5 and TRBJ2-5; D is unclear. CDR1 and CDR2 (germline): MNHEY, SVGAGI. This CDR3 has 13 residues. V was pared by 7 bases and J by 11 bases, with 20 bases between. As DNA, the CDR3 is TGTGCCAGCAAATCTGGAGCTGGCAATGAGCAGTACTTC. It encodes CASKSGAGNEQYF.

The J gene is TRBJ2-5, the V gene TRBV25-1; TRBD1 matches at 7 bases. Near its end, the DNA agrees better with TRBJ2-7, so the J call may be wrong. From germline, CDR1 is MGHDK and CDR2 SYGVNS. The CDR3 spans 14 residues. CDR3 sequence reads: CASSDRQGDYEQYF. The CDR3 DNA reads TGTGCCAGCAGTGACAGACAGGGAGACTACGAGCAGTACTTC.

This clonotype was seen a handful of times. This chain links TRBV28 with TRBJ1-1; D is uncertain. Germline CDR1 reads MDHEN; CDR2 reads SYDVKM. This CDR3 spans 13 amino acids. The V gene lost 4 bases and the J gene lost 4 bases, with 10 bases spanning the gap. CDR3 nucleotide sequence: TGTGCCAGCAGTTGGGTTGTGGGCACTGAAGCTTTCTTT. This sequence encodes CASSWVVGTEAFF.

The V gene is TRBV9, the J gene TRBJ2-1, with 7 bases matching TRBD1. V trimming: 4 bases; J trimming: 8 bases; junction bases outside the gene matches: 9. The CDR3 extends over 14 amino acids. Germline CDR1 is SGDLS and CDR2 is YYNGEE. The CDR3: CASSPRQGGDEQFF. CDR3 coding DNA: TGTGCCAGCAGCCCTAGACAGGGTGGGGATGAGCAGTTCTTC.

V usage is TRBV2 and J usage is TRBJ1-4, with a tentative D call TRBD1 (6 bases). The V gene's germline CDR1 is SNHLY and CDR2 FYNNEI. There are 14 residues in the CDR3. V lost 2 bases and J 7 bases, leaving 11 bases between the germline ends. The CDR3 is CASSELQGSEKLFF. DNA of the CDR3: TGTGCCAGCAGTGAATTGCAGGGGAGTGAAAAACTGTTTTTT.

This clonotype has at least ten counts. V and J are TRBV24-1 and TRBJ2-1; TRBD1 aligns across 7 bases. With 3 bases clipped from V and 4 bases from J, the junction kept 8 bases outside the gene matches. Germline loops: CDR1 KGHDR, CDR2 SFDVKD. CDR3 length equals 16 residues. CDR3 DNA sequence: TGTGCCACCAGTGATACCGGGACAGAGATATACAATGAGCAGTTCTTC. Its protein is CATSDTGTEIYNEQFF.

Comments on this clonotype: At one end the junction does not follow the germline gene, possibly because of a read error. This sequence joins TRBV11-2 and TRBJ1-1, with a weak D call TRBD1 (5 bases). Germline values: CDR1 SGHAT, CDR2 FQNNGV. The CDR3 consists of 10 residues. The chain's CDR3 is CAAWGTGAFF. DNA for the CDR3: TGTGCCGCGTGGGGCACTGGAGCTTTCTTT.

CDR3 bases: TGTGCCAGCGGTCCTAGCGGAGGCTACGAGCAGTACTTC. Protein sequence: CASGPSGGYEQYF. The V call is TRBV25-1, the J call TRBJ2-7, with 7 bases identical to TRBD2. This CDR3 region has 13 residues. Germline loops: CDR1 MGHDK, CDR2 SYGVNS. Unmatched junction bases numbered 7, after V lost 8 bases and J lost 3 bases.

The V gene is TRBV7-2, the J gene TRBJ1-1; D is uncertain. V shed 1 base and J shed 7 bases, with 7 bases lying between them. The germline V gene encodes CDR1 SGHTA and CDR2 FQGNSA. This CDR3 comprises 12 residues. Written as DNA, the CDR3 is TGTGCCAGCAGCTTAGGTATGAGTGAAGCTTTCTTT. It specifies CASSLGMSEAFF.

This clonotype showed up just once. V usage is TRBV9 and J usage is TRBJ2-5; D remains ambiguous. This CDR3 comprises 13 residues. The V gene's germline CDR1 is SGDLS and CDR2 YYNGEE. Trimming removed 0 bases at V and 3 bases at J, with 6 bases between. The CDR3 DNA sequence: TGTGCCAGCAGCGTAGCACCGAAAGAGACCCAGTACTTC. Translating it yields CASSVAPKETQYF. Full variable domain (rest looked up from reference TRBV9 and TRBJ2-5): DSGVTQTPKHLITATGQRVTLRCSPRSGDLSVYWYQQSLDQGLQFLIQYYNGEERAKGNILERFSAQQFPDLHSELNLSSLELGDSALYFCASSVAPKETQYFGPGTRLLVL.

This chain connects TRBV7-2 to TRBJ1-1; TRBD1 agrees at 7 bases. The CDR3 extends over 16 amino acids. CDR1 and CDR2 from the germline V gene are SGHTA and FQGNSA. J gave up 0 bases and V 5 bases, and 9 bases lay outside the gene matches. In DNA form, the CDR3 reads TGTGCCAGCAGCAACCGGGACAGACTCATGAACACTGAAGCTTTCTTT. Amino acid sequence: CASSNRDRLMNTEAFF.

This clonotype occurred a few times. The chain recombines TRBV10-2 with TRBJ2-1, with TRBD1 matching over 7 bases. Trimming at V came to 8 bases and at J to 7 bases, leaving 17 bases not matched to a gene. There are 16 residues in the CDR3. The germline V gene encodes CDR1 WSHSY and CDR2 SAAADI. The CDR3 nucleotides read TGCGCCAGCCGATTCCGACAGGGTTTAAGGTCTAATGAGCAGTTCTTC. Encoded protein: CASRFRQGLRSNEQFF.

The chain joins TRBV20-1 to TRBJ1-2; 7 bases agree with TRBD1. The V and J ends lost 0 bases and 8 bases, in that order; junction bases with no gene match: 12. There are 15 residues in the CDR3. Germline V gene data show CDR1 as DFQATT and CDR2 as SNEGSKA (reference sequence). CDR3 loop: CSARDGQGVPWGYTF. In DNA form, the CDR3 reads TGCAGTGCTAGAGATGGTCAGGGGGTCCCTTGGGGCTACACCTTC.

The chain joins TRBV11-2 to TRBJ2-2, with TRBD2 identical over 11 bases. Germline V gene data show CDR1 as SGHAT and CDR2 as FQNNGV. CDR3 length: 15 residues. Germline trimming cut 5 bases from V and 4 bases from J; bases unmatched to any gene: 3. The CDR3 is CASSVSGGATGELFF. CDR3 coding DNA: TGTGCCAGCAGCGTTAGCGGGGGGGCCACCGGGGAGCTGTTTTTT. The variable domain in full, completed from reference TRBV11-2 and TRBJ2-2, reads EAGVAQSPRYKIIEKRQSVAFWCNPISGHATLYWYQQILGQGPKLLIQFQNNGVVDDSQLPKDRFSAERLKGVDSTLKIQPAKLEDSAVYLCASSVSGGATGELFFGEGSRLTVL.

The V and J genes are TRBV2 and TRBJ1-6; D remains unclear. The CDR3 extends over 15 amino acids. Trimming shortened V by 6 bases and J by 5 bases, and 14 bases separated the two germline ends. Germline V gives CDR1 SNHLY, CDR2 FYNNEI. CDR3 amino acids: CASRVEGIDNSPLHF. CDR3 in DNA: TGTGCCAGCAGGGTCGAGGGAATTGATAATTCACCCCTCCACTTT.

This rearrangement joins TRBV6-5 to TRBJ2-7; TRBD2 matches 8 bases. Germline V gene lookup returns CDR1 MNHEY and CDR2 SVGAGI. The CDR3 totals 14 residues. J lost 7 bases, V lost 2 bases, and 7 bases had no gene match. The CDR3 reads CASSYLGTSGEQYF. The DNA of the CDR3 is TGTGCCAGCAGTTACCTTGGGACTAGTGGTGAGCAGTACTTC.

The chain joins TRBV28 to TRBJ2-7; D call uncertain. Germline V gene lookup returns CDR1 MDHEN and CDR2 SYDVKM. CDR3 length equals 14 residues. With 7 bases removed from V and 5 bases from J, the gap between germline ends came to 18 bases. The CDR3 protein is CASTTNDRSHEQYF. CDR3 DNA sequence: TGTGCCAGCACCACTAATGACCGAAGCCACGAGCAGTACTTC.

This clonotype has just a few counts. This CDR3 reads CASSFGQGRGYTF. The CDR3 DNA sequence: TGTGCCAGCAGCTTCGGACAGGGGCGCGGCTACACCTTC. The chain employs TRBV11-1 and TRBJ1-2; 9 bases align to TRBD1. Germline loops: CDR1 SGHAT, CDR2 FQDESV (reference sequence). V trimming: 3 bases; J trimming: 8 bases; junction bases outside the gene matches: 4. The CDR3 is made up of 13 amino acids.

This clonotype appeared many times. The J gene is TRBJ2-7, the V gene TRBV10-1, with 7 bases aligning to TRBD1. The CDR3 spans 14 residues. V gave up 2 bases and J gave up 3 bases; unmatched junction bases: 4. Germline V CDR1 and CDR2: WNHNN, SYGVQD (reference sequence). CDR3 sequence (DNA): TGCGCCAGCAGTGAGGACAGGGTAAGCTACGAGCAGTACTTC. Its protein is CASSEDRVSYEQYF.